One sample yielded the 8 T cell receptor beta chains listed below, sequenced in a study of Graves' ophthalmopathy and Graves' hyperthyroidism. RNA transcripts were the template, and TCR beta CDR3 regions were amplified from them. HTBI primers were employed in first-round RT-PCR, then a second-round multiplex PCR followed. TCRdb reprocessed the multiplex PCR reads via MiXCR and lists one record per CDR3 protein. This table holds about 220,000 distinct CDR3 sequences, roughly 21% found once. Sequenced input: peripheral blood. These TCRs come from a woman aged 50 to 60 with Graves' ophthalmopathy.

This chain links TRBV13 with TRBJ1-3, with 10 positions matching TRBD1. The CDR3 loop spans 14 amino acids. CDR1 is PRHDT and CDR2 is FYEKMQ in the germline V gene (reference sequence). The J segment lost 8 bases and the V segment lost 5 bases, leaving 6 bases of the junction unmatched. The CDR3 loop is CASSKTDRGHTIYF. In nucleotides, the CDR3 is TGTGCCAGCAGCAAAACCGACAGGGGGCACACCATATATTTT. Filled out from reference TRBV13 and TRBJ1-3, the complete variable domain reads AAGVIQSPRHLIKEKRETATLKCYPIPRHDTVYWYQQGPGQDPQFLISFYEKMQSDKGSIPDRFSAQQFSDYHSELNMSSLELGDSALYFCASSKTDRGHTIYFGEGSWLTVV.

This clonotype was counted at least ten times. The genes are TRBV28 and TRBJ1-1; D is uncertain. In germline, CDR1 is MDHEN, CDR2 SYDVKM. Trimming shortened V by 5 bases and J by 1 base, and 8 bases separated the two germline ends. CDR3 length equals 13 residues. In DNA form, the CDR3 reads TGTGCCAGCAGTAGACGACGGAACACTGAAGCTTTCTTT. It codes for CASSRRRNTEAFF.

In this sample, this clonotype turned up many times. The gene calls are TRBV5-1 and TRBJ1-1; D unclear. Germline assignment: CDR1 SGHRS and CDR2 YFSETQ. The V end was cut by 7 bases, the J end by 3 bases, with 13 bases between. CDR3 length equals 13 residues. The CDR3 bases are TGCGCCAGCGCCGCCAACTGGGACACTGAAGCTTTCTTT. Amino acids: CASAANWDTEAFF.

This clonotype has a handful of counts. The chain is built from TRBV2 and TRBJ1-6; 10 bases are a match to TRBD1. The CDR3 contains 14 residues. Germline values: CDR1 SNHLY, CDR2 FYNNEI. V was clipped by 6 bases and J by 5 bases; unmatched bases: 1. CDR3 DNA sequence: TGTGCCAGCAGGGGACAGGGGAATAATTCACCCCTCCACTTT. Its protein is CASRGQGNNSPLHF.

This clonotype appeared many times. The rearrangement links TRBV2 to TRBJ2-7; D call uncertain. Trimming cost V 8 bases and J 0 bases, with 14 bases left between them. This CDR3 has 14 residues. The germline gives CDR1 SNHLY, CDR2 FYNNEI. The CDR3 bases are TGTGCCAGCGTAGGTGGAGTGAGCTCCTACGAGCAGTACTTC. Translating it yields CASVGGVSSYEQYF.

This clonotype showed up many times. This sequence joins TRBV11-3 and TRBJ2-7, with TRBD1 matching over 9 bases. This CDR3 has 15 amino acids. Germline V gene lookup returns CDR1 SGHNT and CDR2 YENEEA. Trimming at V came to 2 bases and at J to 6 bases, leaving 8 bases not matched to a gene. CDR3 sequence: CASSLRGTGISEQYF. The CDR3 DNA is TGTGCCAGCAGCTTACGTGGGACAGGGATAAGCGAGCAGTACTTC. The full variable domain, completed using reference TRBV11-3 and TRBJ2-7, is EAGVVQSPRYKIIEKKQPVAFWCNPISGHNTLYWYLQNLGQGPELLIRYENEEAVDDSQLPKDRFSAERLKGVDSTLKIQPAELGDSAVYLCASSLRGTGISEQYFGPGTRLTVT.

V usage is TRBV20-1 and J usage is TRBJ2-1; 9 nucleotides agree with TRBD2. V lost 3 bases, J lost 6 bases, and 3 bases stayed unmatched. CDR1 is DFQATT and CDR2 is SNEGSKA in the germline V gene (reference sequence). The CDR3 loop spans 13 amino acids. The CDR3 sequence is CSARGLATNEQFF. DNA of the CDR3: TGCAGTGCTAGGGGACTAGCTACCAATGAGCAGTTCTTC.

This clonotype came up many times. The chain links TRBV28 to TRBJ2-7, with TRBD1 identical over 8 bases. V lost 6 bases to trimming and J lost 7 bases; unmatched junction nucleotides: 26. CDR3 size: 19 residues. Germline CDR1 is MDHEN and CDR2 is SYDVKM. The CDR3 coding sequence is TGTGCCAGCAGACCCGCCACAGGGGGGTACGGGAGAACTCTGGTAGAGCAGTACTTC. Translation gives CASRPATGGYGRTLVEQYF.